The 22 T cell receptor beta chains given below trace back to one sample, sequenced in a study of blood T cell repertoires in COVID-19 (TCRdb year 2020). The library was prepared using the immunoSEQ multiplex PCR assay. Entries here come from immuneACCESS through TCRdb and include only in-frame sequences with V and J called. Some clones fail to appear in such tables; in the studies checked, an unresolved V gene covers under half of the shortfall, and the cause of the remainder is unknown. The sample yields roughly 410,000 clones; 89% were counted once. The ten largest clones take up around 1.2% of the sample. Sequenced sample: peripheral blood. Receptors originate from a man aged 35-49 years with acute or convalescent COVID-19.

The V call is TRBV9, the J call TRBJ1-2, with 9 bases matching TRBD1. The junction had 8 bases not matched to a gene; V was cut back by 3 bases and J by 8 bases. Per the germline V gene, CDR1 is SGDLS and CDR2 is YYNGEE. This CDR3 has 14 amino acids. The CDR3 sequence is CASSDPGQGYGYTF. The CDR3 nucleotides read TGTGCCAGCAGCGATCCGGGACAGGGTTACGGCTACACCTTC.

V is TRBV9 and J is TRBJ1-6, with 11 bases matching TRBD1. Germline loops: CDR1 SGDLS, CDR2 YYNGEE. CDR3 length: 14 amino acids. The V gene end was trimmed by 3 bases and the J gene end by 10 bases; junction bases not matched to a gene: 3. For the CDR3, the DNA is TGTGCCAGCAGCGATGGACAGGGGGCGTCACCCCTCCACTTT. This translates into CASSDGQGASPLHF. Full variable domain (rest looked up from reference TRBV9 and TRBJ1-6): DSGVTQTPKHLITATGQRVTLRCSPRSGDLSVYWYQQSLDQGLQFLIQYYNGEERAKGNILERFSAQQFPDLHSELNLSSLELGDSALYFCASSDGQGASPLHFGNGTRLTVT.

The rearrangement joins TRBV4-3 to TRBJ1-6, with D tentatively TRBD1 (6 bases). CDR1 and CDR2 (germline): LGHNA, YSLEER. Trimming shortened V by 0 bases and J by 9 bases, and 12 bases separated the two germline ends. This CDR3 contains 15 residues. CDR3 sequence: CASSQDGGGSSPLHF. In DNA form, the CDR3 reads TGCGCCAGCAGCCAAGATGGGGGGGGCAGTTCACCCCTCCACTTT.

The chain carries TRBV15 and TRBJ2-3, with D maybe TRBD1 (5 bases). This CDR3 is built from 16 residues. The V end lost 3 bases, the J end lost 4 bases, and 17 bases lay between the germline ends. Looked up from germline, CDR1 is LNHNV and CDR2 is YYDKDF (reference sequence). CDR3 protein: CATSRETVLISDTQYF. In DNA form, the CDR3 reads TGTGCCACCAGCAGGGAGACAGTGTTAATCTCAGATACGCAGTATTTT.

The chain uses TRBV3-1 (or the pseudogene TRBV3-2) and TRBJ1-1; D unclear. The CDR3 has 12 residues. V was shortened by 2 bases and J by 3 bases, with 4 bases between the two germline ends. Germline V gives CDR1 LGHDT, CDR2 YNNKEL (reference sequence). The CDR3 protein is CASSQPDTEAFF. Here the CDR3 DNA reads TGTGCCAGCAGCCAACCAGACACTGAAGCTTTCTTT.

The rearrangement links TRBV30 to TRBJ2-1; TRBD2 matches 9 bases. The length of the CDR3 is 16 residues. Germline CDR1 reads GTSNPN; CDR2 reads SVGIG (reference sequence). Losses at the gene ends were 4 bases for V and 2 bases for J; bases not matched to a gene: 9. The CDR3 coding sequence is TGTGCCTGGATGGGGGCGGGAGGGTGGCCCTACAATGAGCAGTTCTTC. It codes for CAWMGAGGWPYNEQFF.

This sequence joins TRBV7-6 and TRBJ1-6; 7 bases map to TRBD1. The ends lost 5 bases at V and 7 bases at J; junction bases unmatched: 11. This CDR3 is built from 16 residues. Germline CDR1 is SGHVS and CDR2 is FNYEAQ. DNA of the CDR3: TGTGCCAGCAGCCTCCATTGGGACAGCGGGAATTCACCCCTCCACTTT. It yields the protein CASSLHWDSGNSPLHF.

This chain links TRBV19 with TRBJ1-1, with 8 bases lining up with TRBD1. The CDR3 totals 12 residues. The ends lost 10 bases at V and 8 bases at J; junction bases unmatched: 9. Germline values: CDR1 LNHDA, CDR2 SQIVND (reference sequence). CDR3 DNA sequence: TGTGCCATCCGTCAACAGGGGGAGGAAGCTTTCTTT. It yields the protein CAIRQQGEEAFF. The variable domain in full, completed from reference TRBV19 and TRBJ1-1, reads DGGITQSPKYLFRKEGQNVTLSCEQNLNHDAMYWYRQDPGQGLRLIYYSQIVNDFQKGDIAEGYSVSREKKESFPLTVTSAQKNPTAFYLCAIRQQGEEAFFGQGTRLTVV.

The J gene is TRBJ2-1, the V gene TRBV28; tentatively, D is TRBD2 (5 bases). V lost 4 bases to trimming and J lost 7 bases, with 20 bases between them. The CDR3 totals 16 residues. Germline CDR1 reads MDHEN; CDR2 reads SYDVKM. The CDR3: CASSSDGLPTGNEQFF. The CDR3 DNA sequence: TGTGCCAGCAGTTCCGACGGATTACCGACGGGGAATGAGCAGTTCTTC. The full variable domain, completed using reference TRBV28 and TRBJ2-1, is DVKVTQSSRYLVKRTGEKVFLECVQDMDHENMFWYRQDPGLGLRLIYFSYDVKMKEKGDIPEGYSVSREKKERFSLILESASTNQTSMYLCASSSDGLPTGNEQFFGPGTRLTVL.

The J gene is TRBJ1-1, the V gene TRBV19; D unclear. The CDR3 spans 16 residues. Germline V gives CDR1 LNHDA, CDR2 SQIVND (reference sequence). Trimming left V 1 base short and J 0 bases short, with 12 bases between. CDR3 protein: CASSIGAGGVNTEAFF. For the CDR3, the DNA is TGTGCCAGTAGTATAGGTGCAGGAGGTGTGAACACTGAAGCTTTCTTT.

V and J are TRBV10-3 and TRBJ2-7, with D perhaps TRBD1 (6 bases). Germline values: CDR1 ENHRY, CDR2 SYGVKD. The CDR3 length is 14 residues. V was trimmed by 6 bases and J by 3 bases, leaving 15 bases between them. The DNA for the CDR3 is TGTGCCATCAGCACAGGGACACTCCGCTACGAGCAGTACTTC. Encoded protein: CAISTGTLRYEQYF.

The gene calls are TRBV28 and TRBJ2-3; D remains unclear. Trimming stripped 0 bases from V and 0 bases from J, with 10 bases between. The CDR3 runs to 16 residues. Germline values: CDR1 MDHEN, CDR2 SYDVKM. DNA of the CDR3: TGTGCCAGCAGTTTATGGGGCAGCACTAGCACAGATACGCAGTATTTT. Protein sequence: CASSLWGSTSTDTQYF.

This clone was seen a handful of times. The genes are TRBV2 and TRBJ1-5; TRBD1 might be the D (5 bases). Germline CDR1 SNHLY, CDR2 FYNNEI. The CDR3 consists of 14 residues. V dropped 3 bases and J dropped 7 bases, with 13 bases sitting between them. Here the CDR3 reads CASSEGSSGQPQHF. The DNA for the CDR3 is TGTGCCAGCAGTGAGGGATCTTCAGGGCAGCCCCAGCATTTT.

This chain links TRBV10-3 with TRBJ1-5; D is ambiguous. Germline V gene data show CDR1 as ENHRY and CDR2 as SYGVKD. This CDR3 is built from 13 residues. With 2 bases removed from V and 5 bases from J, the gap between germline ends came to 7 bases. The DNA of the CDR3 is TGTGCCATCAGTGAGGAAATAGATCAGCCCCAGCATTTT. Its translation is CAISEEIDQPQHF.

The rearrangement joins TRBV6-1 to TRBJ1-5; D is possibly TRBD1 (5 bases). The length of the CDR3 is 15 residues. Germline V gene lookup returns CDR1 MNHNS and CDR2 SASEGT. V gave up 2 bases and J gave up 3 bases, with 11 bases separating them. CDR3 residues: CASSEIPGLNQPQHF. CDR3 nucleotide sequence: TGTGCCAGCAGTGAAATTCCGGGACTCAATCAGCCCCAGCATTTT.

The chain combines TRBV6-5 with TRBJ1-6; D is uncertain. The CDR3 contains 16 residues. Trimming shortened V by 0 bases and J by 4 bases, and 10 bases separated the two germline ends. CDR1 is MNHEY and CDR2 is SVGAGI in the germline V gene. The CDR3 coding sequence is TGTGCCAGCAGTTACTCGCGGTCAACATATAATTCACCCCTCCACTTT. Translated: CASSYSRSTYNSPLHF.

This chain uses TRBV12-3 or TRBV12-4 with TRBJ1-1; TRBD1 agrees at 7 bases. The junction had 12 bases not matched to a gene; V was cut back by 6 bases and J by 11 bases. This CDR3 comprises 13 residues. CDR3 residues: CASRRTEGGTAFF. CDR3 sequence (DNA): TGTGCCAGCAGGAGGACCGAAGGGGGCACGGCTTTCTTT.

CDR3 coding DNA: TGTGCCAGCAGTCCGGGGGACAGTCCCCAGGATACGCAGTATTTT. Protein sequence: CASSPGDSPQDTQYF. V gene TRBV6-5 combines with J gene TRBJ2-3, with a weak D call TRBD1 (7 bases). Germline values: CDR1 MNHEY, CDR2 SVGAGI. Trimming pared 5 bases from V and 6 bases from J, leaving 18 bases between. The CDR3 totals 15 residues.

V usage is TRBV6-5 and J usage is TRBJ2-7, with TRBD1 identical over 10 bases. Germline V CDR1 and CDR2: MNHEY, SVGAGI. V lost 10 bases, J lost 4 bases, and 13 bases stayed unmatched. The CDR3 is 15 residues long. CDR3 region: CATKQGQGIQYEQYF. The DNA for the CDR3 is TGTGCCACCAAACAGGGACAGGGGATACAATACGAGCAGTACTTC.

V and J are TRBV5-4 and TRBJ2-1, with TRBD2 identical over 10 bases. Germline CDR1 SGHNT, CDR2 YYREEE (reference sequence). The CDR3 has 16 residues. V shed 3 bases and J 9 bases; nucleotides not matched to a gene: 12. The CDR3 loop is CASSSYFSGRAFEQFF. The CDR3 nucleotides read TGTGCCAGCAGCTCCTATTTCAGCGGGAGGGCCTTTGAGCAGTTCTTC.

J is TRBJ2-1 and V is TRBV27; 13 bases are a match to TRBD2. V shed 3 bases and J 7 bases; nucleotides not matched to a gene: 3. The germline CDR1 and CDR2 sequences are MNHEY and SMNVEV (reference sequence). This CDR3 has 15 amino acids. CDR3 protein: CASSLRTSGSNEQFF. The CDR3 nucleotides read TGTGCCAGCAGTTTGCGGACTAGCGGGAGTAATGAGCAGTTCTTC.

The chain recombines TRBV6-5 with TRBJ1-6; TRBD1 might be the D (5 bases). The CDR3 is 13 amino acids. Trimming took 5 bases from V and 6 from J, leaving 8 bases between them. Germline loops: CDR1 MNHEY, CDR2 SVGAGI. The CDR3 DNA follows: TGTGCCAGCAGTCGACAGTTTAATTCACCCCTCCACTTT. Protein product: CASSRQFNSPLHF.